This T cell receptor beta chain was found in a study of T cells in women clearing cervical HPV infection. V trimming: 0 bases; J trimming: 2 bases; junction bases outside the gene matches: 3. The CDR3 sequence is 15 residues long. Germline V CDR1 and CDR2: SGHNT, YYREEE (reference sequence). As to this clone: The read ends 3 residues shy of where the CDR3 ends; the end is completed using the germline J gene.

Generated by immunoSEQ multiplex PCR, the TCRdb table keeps only in-frame clones and is missing some. The sample's table shows around 8,800 clones. The sequence derives from a woman between 18 and 70 years old with a cervical HPV16 infection that either progressed to CIN3+ or cleared (not recorded which). The chain recombines TRBV5-4 with TRBJ2-3; TRBD1 agrees at 7 bases. Material for sequencing was blood buffy coat. The CDR3 loop reads CASSLEGAPTDTQYF. CDR3 bases read: TGTGCCAGCAGCTTGGAGGGGGCCCCCACAGATACG.